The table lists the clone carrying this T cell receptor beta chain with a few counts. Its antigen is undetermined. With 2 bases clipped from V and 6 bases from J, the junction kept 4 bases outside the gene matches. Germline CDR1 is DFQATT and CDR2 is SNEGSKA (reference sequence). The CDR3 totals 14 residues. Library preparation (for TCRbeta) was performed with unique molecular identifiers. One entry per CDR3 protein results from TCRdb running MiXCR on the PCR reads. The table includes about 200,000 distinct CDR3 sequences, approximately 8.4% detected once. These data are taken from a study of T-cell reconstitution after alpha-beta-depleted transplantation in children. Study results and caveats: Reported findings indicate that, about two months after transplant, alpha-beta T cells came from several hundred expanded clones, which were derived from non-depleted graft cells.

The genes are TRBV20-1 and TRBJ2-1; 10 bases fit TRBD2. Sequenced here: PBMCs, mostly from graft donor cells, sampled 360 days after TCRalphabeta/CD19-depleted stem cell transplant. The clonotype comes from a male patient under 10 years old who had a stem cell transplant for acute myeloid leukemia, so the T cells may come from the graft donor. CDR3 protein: CSARSGLAANEQFF. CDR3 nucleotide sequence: TGCAGTGCTAGATCTGGACTAGCGGCCAATGAGCAGTTCTTC.